The clone carrying this T cell receptor (beta chain) has only a few counts. What it recognizes is unknown. Listed TCR primers and previously described methods were used for bulk TCR libraries. Using its own MiXCR run on the PCR reads, TCRdb lists one record per CDR3 protein. The repertoire includes nearly 650,000 distinct CDR3 sequences, 25% of them detected once, and about 0.84% sits in the top ten. The CDR3 totals 15 residues. V shed 3 bases, J shed 2 bases, and the junction held 4 bases outside the gene matches. The V gene's germline CDR1 is SEHNR and CDR2 FQNEAQ (reference sequence). The sample originates from a study of molecular identifiers for immune sequencing clone quantification. The study, taken as a whole, reports: Detection of one spiked Jurkat cell's TCR RNA reportedly worked in one million naive cells. Clones above 20 RNA copies contained over 97% of effector molecules but under 1% of naive ones.

Source material: naive CD8+ T cells from blood, with Jurkat cell RNA spiked in. Subset defined: FACS-sorted CD8+CD4-CCR7+CD45RA+ naive T cells. The rearrangement links TRBV7-9 to TRBJ2-5; 9 bases agree with TRBD2. The TCR was taken from a human donor in good health. Some libraries in this study had Jurkat cell RNA spiked in. CDR3 nucleotide sequence: TGTGCCAGCAGCTTGGGGACTAGCCGTCAAGAGACCCAGTACTTC. Translation: CASSLGTSRQETQYF. The entire variable domain, with the rest obtained from reference TRBV7-9 and TRBJ2-5, is as follows: DTGVSQNPRHKITKRGQNVTFRCDPISEHNRLYWYRQTLGQGPEFLTYFQNEAQLEKSRLLSDRFSAERPKGSFSTLEIQRTEQGDSAMYLCASSLGTSRQETQYFGPGTRLLVL.